This T cell receptor beta chain emerged from a study of response to subunit inactivated influenza vaccine. From the RT-PCR reads, TCRdb called clonotypes with MiXCR, one entry per CDR3 protein. The sample has around 750,000 distinct CDR3 sequences, about 20% seen once. Germline CDR1 is KGHSH and CDR2 is LQKENI. CDR3 length equals 13 residues. V gave up 2 bases and J gave up 6 bases, with 10 bases separating them. The V gene is TRBV18, the J gene TRBJ1-1, with D unresolved. The material sequenced was PBMCs from blood, taken more than 4 days after vaccination. The TCR was taken from a man aged 50 or older who received an inactivated influenza vaccine. The CDR3 loop reads CASSPSEKAEAFF. Written as DNA, the CDR3 is TGTGCCAGCTCACCATCGGAGAAGGCTGAAGCTTTCTTT.